Detailed here is one T cell receptor (beta chain). Its target is unknown. A much more abundant neighbour one base away suggests this may be a read error. This sample is drawn from a study of CD8 T cells in ankylosing spondylitis. In germline, CDR1 is KGHDR, CDR2 SFDVKD. This CDR3 has 15 amino acids. Germline trimming cut 3 bases from V and 2 bases from J; bases unmatched to any gene: 5. General observations from the study: The study identified a TCR beta motif of under 10 highly homologous variants that appeared characteristic of ankylosing spondylitis blood. Clones that were linked to disease were CD8+ and were relatively rare in peripheral blood. Prior literature has documented some motif variants in synovial fluid and blood from reactive arthritis.

Making the TCR beta libraries involved quantitative 5'-RACE with molecular barcodes. One entry per CDR3 protein, called by TCRdb with MiXCR from the 5' RACE reads. The sample lists roughly 220,000 distinct CDR3 sequences, roughly 10% occurring once. The rearrangement links TRBV24-1 to TRBJ2-5; 7 positions agree with TRBD1. The TCR originated in a male donor with ankylosing spondylitis or in good health (not recorded which). What was sequenced was blood, either unsorted or a sorted T cell fraction (not recorded which). The CDR3 DNA follows: TGTGCCACCAGTGATATCTGGGACAGTCAAGAGACCCAGTACTTC. It translates to CATSDIWDSQETQYF.